A single sample gave rise to the 28 T cell receptor beta chains below, sequenced in a study of CD8+ T cells in alopecia areata (dated by TCRdb to 2017 to 2018). Libraries were constructed by the immunoSEQ multiplex PCR assay. To provide template for TCR sequencing, every sample had RNA extracted and reverse transcribed into cDNA. TCRdb limited this immuneACCESS table to in-frame rearrangements with V and J called. A share of clones is missing; checked studies link under half to unresolved V genes, and the rest is unexplained. This sample holds some 180,000 clones; just over 55% were observed only once. The leading ten clones occupy roughly 5.3% of the sample. Material for sequencing was CD8+ T cells sorted from blood. The receptor set was obtained from a human donor in good health.

There are a few counts of this clone. The chain combines TRBV23-1 with TRBJ1-1; D is unclear. TRBV23-1 is given ORF status, its function remaining uncertain. This CDR3 contains 15 residues. Trimming took 8 bases from V and 3 from J, leaving 19 bases between them. CDR3 nucleotide sequence: TGCGCCAGCCCCTTTCTGGGTGCGGGCCACACTGAAGCTTTCTTT. This translates into CASPFLGAGHTEAFF.

The chain recombines TRBV6-6 with TRBJ1-4; TRBD1 might be the D (6 bases). The CDR3 loop spans 14 amino acids. Germline V gene sequence: CDR1 MNHNY, CDR2 SVGAGI (reference sequence). V lost 4 bases to trimming and J lost 3 bases, with 9 bases between them. The CDR3 bases are TGTGCCAGCAGTTCAAGGGGGGCTAATGAAAAACTGTTTTTT. This codes for CASSSRGANEKLFF.

The sample holds a few counts of this clone. The chain combines TRBV15 with TRBJ2-3; D is unresolved. Germline-derived CDR1 and CDR2 are LNHNV and YYDKDF (reference sequence). Trimming cost V 4 bases and J 6 bases, with 11 bases left between them. The CDR3 is made up of 13 amino acids. The CDR3 region is CATSIGLRDTQYF. The CDR3 DNA follows: TGTGCCACCAGCATAGGGCTCAGGGATACGCAGTATTTT.

The rearrangement links TRBV15 to TRBJ2-7; the match to TRBD1 covers 9 bases. The CDR3 covers 15 residues. From germline, CDR1 is LNHNV and CDR2 YYDKDF (reference sequence). V gave up 5 bases and J gave up 7 bases; unmatched junction bases: 12. This CDR3 reads CATSARGQGEGEQYF. The CDR3 nucleotides are TGTGCCACCAGCGCCCGGGGACAGGGCGAAGGGGAGCAGTACTTC.

The J gene is TRBJ2-7, the V gene TRBV20-1; D gene ambiguous. Trimming shortened V by 3 bases and J by 6 bases, and 9 bases separated the two germline ends. CDR3 size: 11 residues. Germline CDR1 is DFQATT and CDR2 is SNEGSKA (reference sequence). Here the CDR3 DNA reads TGCAGTGCTAGTAGAGGTCCCGAGCAGTACTTC. This encodes CSASRGPEQYF.

For this clone: At one of its ends the junction is not consistent with the germline gene, which may arise from a read error. The chain couples TRBV5-4 to TRBJ2-7; D is uncertain. CDR1 and CDR2 from the germline V gene are SGHNT and YYREEE (reference sequence). The CDR3 has 12 amino acids. CDR3 in DNA: TGTGCCAGCAGCTTGTTCTCCCACGAGCAGTACTTC. Translation gives CASSLFSHEQYF.

The V call is TRBV5-1, the J call TRBJ2-3; TRBD2 matches 8 bases. The germline gives CDR1 SGHRS, CDR2 YFSETQ. The CDR3 covers 18 residues. Trimming cost V 1 base and J 2 bases; bases outside gene matches: 12. CDR3 nucleotide sequence: TGCGCCAGCAGCTTGTGGGTTAGCGGGGTTCAATCCACAGATACGCAGTATTTT. Encoded protein: CASSLWVSGVQSTDTQYF. The whole variable domain, filled in from reference TRBV5-1 and TRBJ2-3, reads KAGVTQTPRYLIKTRGQQVTLSCSPISGHRSVSWYQQTPGQGLQFLFEYFSETQRNKGNFPGRFSGRQFSNSRSEMNVSTLELGDSALYLCASSLWVSGVQSTDTQYFGPGTRLTVL.

The V call is TRBV10-2, the J call TRBJ1-5; D not resolved. Germline V lookup: CDR1 WSHSY, CDR2 SAAADI. The V and J ends lost 6 bases and 1 base respectively, with 10 bases between them. CDR3 length: 14 amino acids. CDR3 protein: CASRGDWSNQPQHF. The DNA for the CDR3 is TGCGCCAGCAGGGGCGACTGGAGCAATCAGCCCCAGCATTTT.

This clone was seen more than once but under ten times. The chain employs TRBV7-9 and TRBJ2-1; TRBD2 aligns across 7 bases. The CDR3 sequence is 13 residues long. V gave up 7 bases and J gave up 8 bases; unmatched junction bases: 8. Per germline, CDR1 SEHNR and CDR2 FQNEAQ (reference sequence). This CDR3 reads CASTRGVKDEQFF. Here the CDR3 DNA reads TGTGCCAGCACCCGGGGGGTCAAGGATGAGCAGTTCTTC.

The chain couples TRBV23-1 to TRBJ1-4; the D is unclear. TRBV23-1 is known as an ORF, though its function is uncertain. The CDR3 consists of 11 residues. V gave up 7 bases and J gave up 17 bases, with 17 bases separating them. The CDR3 is CASTEGKRGFF. The DNA for the CDR3 is TGCGCCAGCACTGAGGGAAAACGGGGTTTTTTT.

This clone occurred a few times. The V and J genes are TRBV5-1 and TRBJ1-1, with D perhaps TRBD1 (5 bases). The CDR3 totals 14 residues. Germline CDR1 SGHRS, CDR2 YFSETQ. Trimming removed 4 bases at V and 3 bases at J, with 13 bases between. The CDR3, as DNA: TGCGCCAGCAGCCCCCCGGGAGGGGACACTGAAGCTTTCTTT. It yields the protein CASSPPGGDTEAFF.

This chain connects TRBV13 to TRBJ2-1; 7 nucleotides line up with TRBD2. CDR1 is PRHDT and CDR2 is FYEKMQ in the germline V gene (reference sequence). CDR3 length: 14 amino acids. Trimming cost V 5 bases and J 8 bases; bases outside gene matches: 9. The CDR3 loop reads CASSPGLVSDEQFF. CDR3 nucleotides: TGTGCCAGCAGCCCCGGACTAGTAAGCGATGAGCAGTTCTTC.

This clone has more than one count but fewer than ten. This rearrangement joins TRBV7-3 to TRBJ1-2; no definite D call. Between the trimmed V and J ends, which lost 0 bases and 6 bases, there was a span of 8 bases. Germline lookup yields CDR1 SGHTA and CDR2 FQGTGA. The CDR3 has 13 amino acids. The CDR3 region has the DNA TGTGCCAGCAGCTTAACCGGCACAAATGGCTACACCTTC. Its protein product is CASSLTGTNGYTF. The full variable domain, completed using reference TRBV7-3 and TRBJ1-2, is GAGVSQTPSNKVTEKGKYVELRCDPISGHTALYWYRQSLGQGPEFLIYFQGTGAADDSGLPNDRFFAVRPEGSVSTLKIQRTERGDSAVYLCASSLTGTNGYTFGSGTRLTVV.

This clone turned up a few times. V is TRBV7-2 and J is TRBJ2-7, with TRBD2 matching 7 bases. The germline V gene encodes CDR1 SGHTA and CDR2 FQGNSA. With 1 base clipped from V and 0 bases from J, the junction kept 9 bases outside the gene matches. CDR3 length: 17 amino acids. The CDR3 coding sequence is TGTGCCAGCAGCTTAGGTTCGGGGGGTCCTAGCTCCTACGAGCAGTACTTC. Amino acid sequence: CASSLGSGGPSSYEQYF.

This clone was counted once. This chain uses TRBV4-1 with TRBJ1-1; possible D gene TRBD1, 6 bases. The V and J ends lost 0 bases and 5 bases respectively, with 13 bases between them. Looked up from germline, CDR1 is MGHRA and CDR2 is YSYEKL. The CDR3 sequence is 15 residues long. The CDR3 loop is CASSQDFQGRTEAFF. The CDR3 region has the DNA TGCGCCAGCAGCCAAGATTTTCAGGGGAGGACTGAAGCTTTCTTT.

This clone was detected a few times. V gene TRBV13 combines with J gene TRBJ2-5, with 9 positions matching TRBD2. This CDR3 has 16 residues. Trimming cost V 5 bases and J 0 bases; bases outside gene matches: 7. Per germline, CDR1 PRHDT and CDR2 FYEKMQ (reference sequence). This chain's CDR3 is CASSLRLAEYQETQYF. The CDR3 region has the DNA TGTGCCAGCAGCCTCCGACTAGCGGAGTACCAAGAGACCCAGTACTTC.

This clone is a singleton in its sample. This chain joins TRBV19 and TRBJ2-7, with 11 bases identical to TRBD1. The CDR3 runs to 15 residues. The junction had 7 bases not matched to a gene; V was cut back by 5 bases and J by 4 bases. CDR1 LNHDA and CDR2 SQIVND come from the germline V gene (reference sequence). The CDR3 is CASSPAGTGGYEQYF. The CDR3 DNA reads as TGTGCCAGTAGTCCGGCCGGGACAGGGGGGTACGAGCAGTACTTC.

This clone was seen more than once but under ten times. This chain links TRBV27 with TRBJ1-1; a possible D gene is TRBD1 (5 bases). The V and J ends lost 5 bases and 5 bases respectively, with 15 bases between them. The CDR3 spans 14 residues. In germline, CDR1 is MNHEY, CDR2 SMNVEV (reference sequence). In DNA form, the CDR3 reads TGTGCCAGCAGTCCGACAGTTTCCGGGACTGAAGCTTTCTTT. Translation gives CASSPTVSGTEAFF.

V is TRBV7-9 and J is TRBJ1-1; maybe TRBD1 (6 bases). V lost 6 bases, J lost 2 bases, and 16 bases lay in between. The germline V gene has CDR1 SEHNR and CDR2 FQNEAQ (reference sequence). This CDR3 region has 15 residues. This CDR3 is CASRISGQTNTEAFF. The CDR3, as DNA: TGTGCCAGCAGGATATCGGGACAAACTAACACTGAAGCTTTCTTT.

This clone was seen more than once but under ten times. V usage is TRBV7-9 and J usage is TRBJ2-4; the D is unclear. V lost 5 bases to trimming and J lost 5 bases, with 10 bases between them. The CDR3 is 13 residues long. Germline CDR1 and CDR2: SEHNR and FQNEAQ (reference sequence). The CDR3 is CASSRVGENIQYF. CDR3 nucleotide sequence: TGTGCCAGCAGCCGCGTTGGGGAAAACATTCAGTACTTC.

V usage is TRBV2 and J usage is TRBJ2-1; unclear D gene. The CDR3 is 15 residues long. Germline V gene lookup returns CDR1 SNHLY and CDR2 FYNNEI. V was pared by 7 bases and J by 0 bases, with 13 bases between. CDR3 sequence: CASILAPASYNEQFF. Written as DNA, the CDR3 is TGTGCCAGCATCCTGGCTCCGGCCTCCTACAATGAGCAGTTCTTC.

This clone was seen once. J is TRBJ2-7 and V is TRBV9; D assignment may be TRBD1 or TRBD2 (5 bases each). CDR3 length: 17 amino acids. The V end was cut by 4 bases, the J end by 6 bases, with 26 bases between. The germline V gene encodes CDR1 SGDLS and CDR2 YYNGEE. CDR3 DNA sequence: TGTGCCAGCAGCCCGACCCCGGGGACCTCGGCCCTCCTCGAGCAGTACTTC. It codes for CASSPTPGTSALLEQYF. The full variable domain, with the rest looked up from reference TRBV9 and TRBJ2-7, is DSGVTQTPKHLITATGQRVTLRCSPRSGDLSVYWYQQSLDQGLQFLIQYYNGEERAKGNILERFSAQQFPDLHSELNLSSLELGDSALYFCASSPTPGTSALLEQYFGPGTRLTVT.

The chain links TRBV27 to TRBJ1-2, with 7 nucleotides matching TRBD1. V trimming: 5 bases; J trimming: 1 base; junction bases outside the gene matches: 1. Looked up from germline, CDR1 is MNHEY and CDR2 is SMNVEV (reference sequence). The CDR3 covers 13 residues. CDR3 nucleotide sequence: TGTGCCAGCAGTCGGGACAGTAACTATGGCTACACCTTC. Residues: CASSRDSNYGYTF.

This clone came up a few times. V gene TRBV27 combines with J gene TRBJ1-1; D remains unclear. This CDR3 has 13 residues. The V end lost 2 bases, the J end lost 1 base, and 5 bases lay between the germline ends. Germline lookup yields CDR1 MNHEY and CDR2 SMNVEV (reference sequence). This CDR3 is CASSLMQNTEAFF. The DNA of the CDR3 is TGTGCCAGCAGTTTAATGCAGAACACTGAAGCTTTCTTT.

This clone was observed a handful of times. This chain uses TRBV7-3 with TRBJ2-1, with D hard to call. Deletions cut 5 bases from V and 6 bases from J, with 11 bases between. The CDR3 loop spans 13 amino acids. CDR1 is SGHTA, CDR2 FQGTGA, per germline. The CDR3 sequence is CASSPSEANEQFF. The CDR3 nucleotides read TGTGCCAGCAGCCCAAGTGAGGCCAATGAGCAGTTCTTC. Supplemented by reference TRBV7-3 and TRBJ2-1, the full variable domain reads GAGVSQTPSNKVTEKGKYVELRCDPISGHTALYWYRQSLGQGPEFLIYFQGTGAADDSGLPNDRFFAVRPEGSVSTLKIQRTERGDSAVYLCASSPSEANEQFFGPGTRLTVL.

V is TRBV30 and J is TRBJ1-5, with D perhaps TRBD1 (6 bases). This CDR3 has 13 residues. Trimming removed 5 bases at V and 6 bases at J, with 14 bases between. Germline CDR1 is GTSNPN and CDR2 is SVGIG (reference sequence). CDR3: CAWGTGSSQPQHF. The CDR3 DNA follows: TGTGCCTGGGGCACAGGGTCCTCTCAGCCCCAGCATTTT.

The chain is built from TRBV11-2 and TRBJ2-1; D is unresolved. Germline-derived CDR1 and CDR2 are SGHAT and FQNNGV. V lost 3 bases and J 8 bases, leaving 14 bases between the germline ends. The CDR3 spans 14 residues. This chain's CDR3 is CASSFHLSRYEQFF. CDR3 nucleotides: TGTGCCAGCAGCTTTCATCTAAGTCGGTATGAGCAGTTCTTC.

The chain employs TRBV11-2 and TRBJ2-5; 7 nucleotides line up with TRBD2. This CDR3 is 14 amino acids long. V trimming: 7 bases; J trimming: 0 bases; junction bases outside the gene matches: 5. Per germline, CDR1 SGHAT and CDR2 FQNNGV. CDR3 sequence reads: CASKGGGYQETQYF. CDR3 nucleotide sequence: TGTGCCAGCAAGGGCGGGGGTTACCAAGAGACCCAGTACTTC.